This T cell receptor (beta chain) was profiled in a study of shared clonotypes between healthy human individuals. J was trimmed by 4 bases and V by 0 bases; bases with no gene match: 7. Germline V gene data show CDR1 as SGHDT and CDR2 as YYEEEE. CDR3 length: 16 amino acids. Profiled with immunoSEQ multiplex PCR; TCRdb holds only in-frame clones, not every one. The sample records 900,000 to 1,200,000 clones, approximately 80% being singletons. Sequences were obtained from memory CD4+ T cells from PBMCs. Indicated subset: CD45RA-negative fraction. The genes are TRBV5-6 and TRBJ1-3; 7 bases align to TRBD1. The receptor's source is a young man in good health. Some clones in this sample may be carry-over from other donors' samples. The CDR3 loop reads CASSLDAGQSGNTIYF. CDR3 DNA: TGTGCCAGCAGCTTGGACGCGGGACAGTCAGGAAACACCATATATTTT.